This T cell receptor (beta chain) emerged from a study of blood T cell repertoires in COVID-19. Produced via immunoSEQ multiplex PCR; TCRdb's table is partial and in-frame only. The table shows roughly 100,000 clones, with roughly 87% occurring only once. There are 14 residues in the CDR3. Germline loops: CDR1 LNHDA, CDR2 SQIVND (reference sequence). The trim removed 5 bases at V and 2 bases at J, leaving 5 bases unmatched. Sequencing input: peripheral blood. The receptor was isolated from an elderly woman in a cohort sampled during active COVID-19. The chain links TRBV19 to TRBJ1-1; TRBD1 aligns across 7 bases. The CDR3 reads CASSVRQGNTEAFF. DNA of the CDR3: TGTGCCAGTAGTGTCCGACAGGGTAACACTGAAGCTTTCTTT. The whole variable domain, remainder taken from reference TRBV19 and TRBJ1-1, is DGGITQSPKYLFRKEGQNVTLSCEQNLNHDAMYWYRQDPGQGLRLIYYSQIVNDFQKGDIAEGYSVSREKKESFPLTVTSAQKNPTAFYLCASSVRQGNTEAFFGQGTRLTVV.